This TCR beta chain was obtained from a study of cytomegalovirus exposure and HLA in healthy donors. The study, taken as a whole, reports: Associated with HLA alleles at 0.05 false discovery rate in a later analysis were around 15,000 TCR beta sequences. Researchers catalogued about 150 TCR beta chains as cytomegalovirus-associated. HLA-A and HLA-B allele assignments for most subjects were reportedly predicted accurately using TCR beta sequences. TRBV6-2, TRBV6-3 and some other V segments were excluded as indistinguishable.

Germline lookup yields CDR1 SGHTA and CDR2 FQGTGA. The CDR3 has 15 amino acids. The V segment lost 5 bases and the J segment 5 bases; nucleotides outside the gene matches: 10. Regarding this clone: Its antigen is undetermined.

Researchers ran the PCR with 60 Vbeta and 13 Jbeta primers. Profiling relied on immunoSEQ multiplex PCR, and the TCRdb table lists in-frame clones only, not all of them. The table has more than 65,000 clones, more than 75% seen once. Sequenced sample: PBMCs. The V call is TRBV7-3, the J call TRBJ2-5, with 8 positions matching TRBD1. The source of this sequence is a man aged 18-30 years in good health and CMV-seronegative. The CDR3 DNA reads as TGTGCCAGCAGCCCTCAGGGGGCAGCCTGGGAGACCCAGTACTTC. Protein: CASSPQGAAWETQYF.